This T cell receptor beta chain is from a study of T-cell reconstitution after alpha-beta-depleted transplantation in children. For TCRbeta, the library was prepared with unique molecular identifiers. TCRdb re-derived calls from the PCR reads in MiXCR, one entry per CDR3 protein. The table shows some 95,000 distinct CDR3 sequences, with around a quarter occurring only once. Broader study findings: Elevated TCRbeta diversity at day 60 was traced, in some patients, to surviving recipient T cells and thymic progenitors. There were reportedly several hundred expanded graft clones from which alpha-beta T cells came about two months after transplant. Hyperexpanded clones declined; after one year, newly produced T cells mostly supplied diversity.

Concerning this clonotype: The antigen is not known.

Trimming removed 2 bases from V and 4 bases from J; junction bases left unmatched: 6. The germline V gene has CDR1 SGHRS and CDR2 YFSETQ. This CDR3 is built from 15 residues. The sequences come from PBMCs, collected before TCRalphabeta/CD19-depleted stem cell transplant. The chain is built from TRBV5-1 and TRBJ2-1; 7 nucleotides match TRBD1. The TCR comes from a boy aged 2 to 10 with acute lymphoblastic leukemia, due to receive a stem cell transplant. CDR3 sequence reads: CASSLGTAPYNEQFF. The CDR3 region has the DNA TGCGCCAGCAGCTTAGGGACAGCTCCTTACAATGAGCAGTTCTTC.